This T cell receptor (beta chain) is from a study of blood T cell repertoires in COVID-19. Data came from immunoSEQ multiplex PCR; TCRdb stores just in-frame clones and leaves some out. The sample yields about 89,000 clones, more than 60% seen once. The TCR sequence derives from a human donor in a cohort sampled during active COVID-19. Sequenced sample: peripheral blood.

For the CDR3, the DNA is TGTGCCAGCAGTCCGGGACAGGGATTGGGCACAGATACGCAGTATTTT. Translation gives CASSPGQGLGTDTQYF. The chain has TRBV7-2 and TRBJ2-3; 9 nucleotides align to TRBD1. The CDR3 is 16 residues long. Germline lookup yields CDR1 SGHTA and CDR2 FQGNSA. After removal of 6 bases from V and 1 base from J, the junction contained 8 bases not matched to a gene. Full variable domain (missing parts from reference TRBV7-2 and TRBJ2-3): GAGVSQSPSNKVTEKGKDVELRCDPISGHTALYWYRQSLGQGLEFLIYFQGNSAPDKSGLPSDRFSAERTGGSVSTLTIQRTQQEDSAVYLCASSPGQGLGTDTQYFGPGTRLTVL.